This TCR beta chain was recovered during a study of blood T cell repertoires in COVID-19. The authors' processing: How many nucleated cells were present was estimated from reference gene primer amplification. The protocol was immunoSEQ multiplex PCR, while the TCRdb copy is restricted to in-frame clones and leaves out a portion. V, J and clone size were drawn from that table, and D and trimming were deduced from the DNA. The repertoire holds some 120,000 clones, with roughly four fifths as singletons. The CDR3 extends over 14 amino acids. V lost 2 bases and J 7 bases, leaving 11 bases between the germline ends. Germline assignment: CDR1 MNHEY and CDR2 SMNVEV (reference sequence).

The clonotype was recovered from a man in his sixties with acute or convalescent COVID-19. The sample taken for sequencing was peripheral blood. The J gene is TRBJ1-4, the V gene TRBV27; weak D call: TRBD1 (5 bases). The DNA for the CDR3 is TGTGCCAGCAGTTTAATAGGAAGGGGTGAAAAACTGTTTTTT. Protein: CASSLIGRGEKLFF.